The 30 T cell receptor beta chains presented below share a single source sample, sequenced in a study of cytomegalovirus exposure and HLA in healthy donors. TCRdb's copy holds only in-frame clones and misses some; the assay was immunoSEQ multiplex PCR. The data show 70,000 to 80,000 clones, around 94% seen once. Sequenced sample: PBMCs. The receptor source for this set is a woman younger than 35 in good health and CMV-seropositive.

The CDR3 nucleotides read TGTGCCAGCAGGTCCGGACTAGTGGCCTACAATGAGCAGTTCTTC. This encodes CASRSGLVAYNEQFF. The chain employs TRBV2 and TRBJ2-1, with 7 bases aligning to TRBD2. Germline loops: CDR1 SNHLY, CDR2 FYNNEI. The CDR3 runs to 15 residues. Losses at the gene ends were 6 bases for V and 2 bases for J; bases not matched to a gene: 7. Together with reference TRBV2 and TRBJ2-1, the CDR3 gives the full variable domain: EPEVTQTPSHQVTQMGQEVILRCVPISNHLYFYWYRQILGQKVEFLVSFYNNEISEKSEIFDDQFSVERPDGSNFTLKIRSTKLEDSAMYFCASRSGLVAYNEQFFGPGTRLTVL.

CDR3 sequence reads: CASSRRATGGNEKLFF. DNA for the CDR3: TGTGCCAGCAGCAGGAGAGCGACAGGCGGGAATGAAAAACTGTTTTTT. The rearrangement joins TRBV5-6 to TRBJ1-4, with a weak D call TRBD1 (6 bases). This CDR3 is built from 16 residues. Trimming took 4 bases from V and 5 from J, leaving 18 bases between them. Germline V CDR1 and CDR2: SGHDT, YYEEEE. The whole variable domain, filled in from reference TRBV5-6 and TRBJ1-4, reads DAGVTQSPTHLIKTRGQQVTLRCSPKSGHDTVSWYQQALGQGPQFIFQYYEEEERQRGNFPDRFSGHQFPNYSSELNVNALLLGDSALYLCASSRRATGGNEKLFFGSGTQLSVL.

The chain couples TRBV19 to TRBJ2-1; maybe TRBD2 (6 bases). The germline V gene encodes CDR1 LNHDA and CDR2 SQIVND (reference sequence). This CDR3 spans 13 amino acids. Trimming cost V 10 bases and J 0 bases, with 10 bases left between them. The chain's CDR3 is CATAGGSYNEQFF. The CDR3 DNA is TGTGCCACCGCCGGGGGCTCCTACAATGAGCAGTTCTTC.

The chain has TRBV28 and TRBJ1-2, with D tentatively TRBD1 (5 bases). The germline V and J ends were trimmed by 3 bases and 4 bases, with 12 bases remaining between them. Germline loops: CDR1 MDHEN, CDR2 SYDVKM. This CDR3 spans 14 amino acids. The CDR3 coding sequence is TGTGCCAGCAGTTTTTGGGGGGACGGCTATGGCTACACCTTC. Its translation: CASSFWGDGYGYTF.

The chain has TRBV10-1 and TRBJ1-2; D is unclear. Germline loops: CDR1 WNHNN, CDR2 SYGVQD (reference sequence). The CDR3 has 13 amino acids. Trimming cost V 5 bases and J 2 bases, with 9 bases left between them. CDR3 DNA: TGCGCCAGCAGTTACTCCAGGAACTATGGCTACACCTTC. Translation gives CASSYSRNYGYTF.

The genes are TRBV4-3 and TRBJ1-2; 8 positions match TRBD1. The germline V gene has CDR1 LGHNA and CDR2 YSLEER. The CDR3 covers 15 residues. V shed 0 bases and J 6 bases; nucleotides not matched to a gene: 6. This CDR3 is CASSQEALTGDGYTF. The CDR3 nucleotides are TGCGCCAGCAGCCAAGAGGCGCTGACAGGGGATGGCTACACCTTC.

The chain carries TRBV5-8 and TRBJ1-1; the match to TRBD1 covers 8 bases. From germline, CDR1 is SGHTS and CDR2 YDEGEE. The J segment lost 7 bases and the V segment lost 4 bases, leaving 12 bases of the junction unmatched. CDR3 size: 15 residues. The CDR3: CASSPLGWTGIEAFF. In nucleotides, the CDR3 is TGTGCCAGCAGCCCCCTGGGGTGGACAGGGATTGAAGCTTTCTTT.

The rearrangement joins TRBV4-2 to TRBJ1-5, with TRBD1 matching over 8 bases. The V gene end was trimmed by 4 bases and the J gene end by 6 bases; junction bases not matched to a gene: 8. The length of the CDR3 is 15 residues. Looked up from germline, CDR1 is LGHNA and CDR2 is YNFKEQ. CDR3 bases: TGTGCCAGCAGCCCAGCAGGGGGCGCAGGTCAGCCCCAGCATTTT. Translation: CASSPAGGAGQPQHF.

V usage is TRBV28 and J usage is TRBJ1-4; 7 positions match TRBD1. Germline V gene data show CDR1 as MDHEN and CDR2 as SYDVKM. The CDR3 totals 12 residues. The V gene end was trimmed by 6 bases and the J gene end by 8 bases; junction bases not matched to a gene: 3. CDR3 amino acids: CASRQGREKLFF. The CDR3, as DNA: TGTGCCAGCAGACAGGGGCGAGAAAAACTGTTTTTT. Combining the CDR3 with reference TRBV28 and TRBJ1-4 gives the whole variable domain DVKVTQSSRYLVKRTGEKVFLECVQDMDHENMFWYRQDPGLGLRLIYFSYDVKMKEKGDIPEGYSVSREKKERFSLILESASTNQTSMYLCASRQGREKLFFGSGTQLSVL.

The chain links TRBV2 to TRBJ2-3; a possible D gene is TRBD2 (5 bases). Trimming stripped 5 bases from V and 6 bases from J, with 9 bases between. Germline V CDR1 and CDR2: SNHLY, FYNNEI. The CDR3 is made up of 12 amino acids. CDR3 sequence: CASSSGGDTQYF. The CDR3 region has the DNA TGTGCCAGCAGTAGCGGCGGGGATACGCAGTATTTT.

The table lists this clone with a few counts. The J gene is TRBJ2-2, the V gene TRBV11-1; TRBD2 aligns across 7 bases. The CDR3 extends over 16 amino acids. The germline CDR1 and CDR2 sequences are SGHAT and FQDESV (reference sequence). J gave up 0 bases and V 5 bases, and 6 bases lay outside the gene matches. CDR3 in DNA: TGTGCCAGCAGCCGCTTACTAGCGACGAACACCGGGGAGCTGTTTTTT. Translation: CASSRLLATNTGELFF.

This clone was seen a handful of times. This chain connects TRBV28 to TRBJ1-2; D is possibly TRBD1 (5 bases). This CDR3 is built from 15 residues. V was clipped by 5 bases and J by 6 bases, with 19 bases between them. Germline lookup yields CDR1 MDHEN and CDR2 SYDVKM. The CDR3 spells CASSQPGNQGHGYTF. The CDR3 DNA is TGTGCCAGCAGTCAGCCTGGGAACCAGGGCCATGGCTACACCTTC.

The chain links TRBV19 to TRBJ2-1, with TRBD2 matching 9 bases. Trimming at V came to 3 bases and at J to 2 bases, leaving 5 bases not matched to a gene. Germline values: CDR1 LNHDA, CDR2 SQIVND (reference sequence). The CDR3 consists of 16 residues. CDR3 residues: CASSMIGGGAYNEQFF. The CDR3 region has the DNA TGTGCCAGTAGTATGATAGGCGGGGGGGCCTACAATGAGCAGTTCTTC.

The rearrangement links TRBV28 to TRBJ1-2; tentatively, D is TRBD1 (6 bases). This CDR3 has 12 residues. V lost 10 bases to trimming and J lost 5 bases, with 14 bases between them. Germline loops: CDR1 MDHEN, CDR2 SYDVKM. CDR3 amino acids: CATPGTPYGYTF. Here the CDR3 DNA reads TGTGCCACCCCCGGGACACCGTATGGCTACACCTTC.

The CDR3: CASSYRAGGQTQYF. As DNA, the CDR3 is TGTGCCAGCAGCTACAGAGCGGGGGGCCAGACCCAGTACTTC. The chain combines TRBV7-2 with TRBJ2-5; the match to TRBD2 covers 9 bases. The CDR3 sequence is 14 residues long. Germline loops: CDR1 SGHTA, CDR2 FQGNSA. V trimming: 4 bases; J trimming: 6 bases; junction bases outside the gene matches: 6.

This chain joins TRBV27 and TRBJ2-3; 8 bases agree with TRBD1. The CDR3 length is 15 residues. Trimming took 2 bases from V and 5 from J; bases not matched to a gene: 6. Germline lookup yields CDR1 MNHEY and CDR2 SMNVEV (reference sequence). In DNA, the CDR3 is TGTGCCAGCAGTTTAACAGGGGGTATGTTAGATACGCAGTATTTT. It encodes CASSLTGGMLDTQYF.

The CDR3 is CAISGQGPGETQYF. In DNA form, the CDR3 reads TGTGCCATCAGTGGCCAGGGGCCGGGGGAGACCCAGTACTTC. The chain has TRBV10-3 and TRBJ2-5; TRBD1 might be the D (6 bases). Germline V gene data show CDR1 as ENHRY and CDR2 as SYGVKD. Trimming stripped 4 bases from V and 5 bases from J, with 14 bases between. The CDR3 has 14 residues.

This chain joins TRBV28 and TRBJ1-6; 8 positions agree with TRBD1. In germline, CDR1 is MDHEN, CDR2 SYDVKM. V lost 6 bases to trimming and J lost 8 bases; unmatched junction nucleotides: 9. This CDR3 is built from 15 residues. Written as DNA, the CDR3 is TGTGCCAGCAGCCCTCGGACAGGGAACCATTCACCCCTCCACTTT. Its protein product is CASSPRTGNHSPLHF.

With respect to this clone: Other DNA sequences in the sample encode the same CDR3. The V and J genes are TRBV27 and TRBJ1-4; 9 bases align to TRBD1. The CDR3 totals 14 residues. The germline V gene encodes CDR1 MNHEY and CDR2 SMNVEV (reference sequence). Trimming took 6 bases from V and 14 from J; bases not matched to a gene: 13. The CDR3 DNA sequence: TGTGCCAGCAGCCTACGGACAGGGGTCGGAAAGCTGTTTTTT. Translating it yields CASSLRTGVGKLFF.

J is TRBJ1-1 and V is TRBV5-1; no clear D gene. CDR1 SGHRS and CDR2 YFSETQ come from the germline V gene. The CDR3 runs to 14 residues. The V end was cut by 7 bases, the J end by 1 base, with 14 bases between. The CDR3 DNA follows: TGCGCCAGCGCCTACAGTGACGCGAACACTGAAGCTTTCTTT. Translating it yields CASAYSDANTEAFF.

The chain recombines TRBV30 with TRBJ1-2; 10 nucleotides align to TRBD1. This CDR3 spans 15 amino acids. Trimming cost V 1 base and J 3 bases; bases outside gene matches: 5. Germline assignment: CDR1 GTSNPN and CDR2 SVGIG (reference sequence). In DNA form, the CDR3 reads TGTGCCTGGAGTGCTGGGACAGGGGACGACTATGGCTACACCTTC. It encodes CAWSAGTGDDYGYTF.

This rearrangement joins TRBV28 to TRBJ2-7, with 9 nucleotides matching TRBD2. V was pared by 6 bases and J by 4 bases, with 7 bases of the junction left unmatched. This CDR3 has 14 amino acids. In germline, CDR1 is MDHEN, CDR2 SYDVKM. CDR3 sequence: CASRTTSGRYEQYF. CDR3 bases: TGTGCCAGCAGAACGACTAGCGGTCGATACGAGCAGTACTTC.

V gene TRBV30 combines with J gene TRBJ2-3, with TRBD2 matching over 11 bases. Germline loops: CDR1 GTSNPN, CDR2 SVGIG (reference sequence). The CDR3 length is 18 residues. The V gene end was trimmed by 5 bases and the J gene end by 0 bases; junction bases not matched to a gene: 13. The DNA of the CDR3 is TGTGCCTGGTCGAATACTAGCGGGAGCCCACTTAGCACAGATACGCAGTATTTT. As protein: CAWSNTSGSPLSTDTQYF.

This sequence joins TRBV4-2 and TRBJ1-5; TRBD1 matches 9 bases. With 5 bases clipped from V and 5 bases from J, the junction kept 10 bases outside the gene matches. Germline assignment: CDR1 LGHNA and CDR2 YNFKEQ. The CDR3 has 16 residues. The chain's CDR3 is CASSESWTGEDQPQHF. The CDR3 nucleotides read TGTGCCAGCAGCGAAAGTTGGACAGGGGAGGATCAGCCCCAGCATTTT.

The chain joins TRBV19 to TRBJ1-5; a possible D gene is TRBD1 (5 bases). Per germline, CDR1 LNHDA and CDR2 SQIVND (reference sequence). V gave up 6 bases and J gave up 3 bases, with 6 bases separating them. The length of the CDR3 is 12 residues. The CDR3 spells CASRTDNQPQHF. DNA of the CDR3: TGTGCCAGTAGGACAGACAATCAGCCCCAGCATTTT.

The CDR3 reads CASSPRKLAGATYEQYF. As DNA, the CDR3 is TGTGCCAGCAGCCCCCGAAAACTAGCGGGGGCGACCTACGAGCAGTACTTC. The chain has TRBV11-2 and TRBJ2-7; 11 positions agree with TRBD2. CDR3 size: 17 residues. CDR1 is SGHAT and CDR2 is FQNNGV in the germline V gene. V trimming: 5 bases; J trimming: 2 bases; junction bases outside the gene matches: 11.

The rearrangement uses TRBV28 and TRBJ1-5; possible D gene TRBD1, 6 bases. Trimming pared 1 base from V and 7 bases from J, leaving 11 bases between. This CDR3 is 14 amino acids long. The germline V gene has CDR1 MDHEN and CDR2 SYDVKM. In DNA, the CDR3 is TGTGCCAGCAGTTTATATGGGGGCGTACAGCCCCAGCATTTT. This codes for CASSLYGGVQPQHF.

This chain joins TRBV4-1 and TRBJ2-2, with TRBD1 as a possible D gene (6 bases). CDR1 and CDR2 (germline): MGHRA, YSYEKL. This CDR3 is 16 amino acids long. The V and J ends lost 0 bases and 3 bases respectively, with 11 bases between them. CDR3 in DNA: TGCGCCAGCAGCCAAGAATCAGGGGTCGACACCGGGGAGCTGTTTTTT. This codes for CASSQESGVDTGELFF.

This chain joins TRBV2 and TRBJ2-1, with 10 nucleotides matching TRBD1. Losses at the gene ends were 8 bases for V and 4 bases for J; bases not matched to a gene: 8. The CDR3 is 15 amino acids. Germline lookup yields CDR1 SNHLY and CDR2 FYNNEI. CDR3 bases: TGTGCCAGCTCCGTGGGGACAGGGGCTTACAATGAGCAGTTCTTC. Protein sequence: CASSVGTGAYNEQFF.

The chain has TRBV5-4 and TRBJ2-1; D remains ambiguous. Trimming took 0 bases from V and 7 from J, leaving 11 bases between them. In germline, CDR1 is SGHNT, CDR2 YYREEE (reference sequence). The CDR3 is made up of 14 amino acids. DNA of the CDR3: TGTGCCAGCAGCTTGGTAGGCGGTGGGAATGAGCAGTTCTTC. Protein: CASSLVGGGNEQFF.